These 5 T cell receptor beta chains originate from one sample sequenced in a study of graft-versus-host responses after intestinal transplantation. Each mixed lymphocyte reaction held some 200,000 CFSE-labeled responders and some 200,000 irradiated violet-dye-labeled stimulators. Libraries were prepared by immunoSEQ multiplex PCR; TCRdb keeps only in-frame clonotypes and omits some of them. Of roughly 20,000 clones in the sample, around 43% are singletons; the top ten hold 1.5% to 2%. The sequenced sample was alloreactive CD8+ T cells from a mixed lymphocyte reaction culture, obtained before intestinal transplant. Subset: CFSE-low proliferating T cells sorted from roughly six-day pre-transplant mixed lymphocyte reaction (GvH or HvG direction). Source of these receptors: a human patient who received an intestinal transplant.

A few counts support this clone. V and J are TRBV10-3 and TRBJ2-7; TRBD2 is a possible D gene (5 bases). Per germline, CDR1 ENHRY and CDR2 SYGVKD. The CDR3 is 14 amino acids. Trimming removed 2 bases at V and 0 bases at J, with 8 bases between. The CDR3 DNA reads TGTGCCATCAGTGAGGGACTCCTCTCCTACGAGCAGTACTTC. This sequence encodes CAISEGLLSYEQYF.

The V call is TRBV18, the J call TRBJ1-1; tentatively, D is TRBD1 (5 bases). Per germline, CDR1 KGHSH and CDR2 LQKENI. The CDR3 has 13 amino acids. V lost 0 bases, J lost 11 bases, and 13 bases lay in between. The CDR3 DNA follows: TGTGCCAGCTCACCACCCGAGGGGAGTAAGGCTTTCTTT. This gives the protein CASSPPEGSKAFF.

This chain links TRBV4-1 with TRBJ2-5; possibly TRBD2 for D (5 bases). The germline V gene encodes CDR1 MGHRA and CDR2 YSYEKL. The CDR3 runs 16 residues. The ends were cut back, 2 bases at V and 2 bases at J, with 15 bases in the middle. The CDR3 region has the DNA TGCGCCAGCAGCCAACCCGGACTTACCGAGCAAGAGACCCAGTACTTC. It encodes CASSQPGLTEQETQYF.

This clone has just a few counts. The chain employs TRBV6-1 and TRBJ1-5, with no clear D. The CDR3 consists of 15 residues. Germline CDR1 MNHNS, CDR2 SASEGT. Trimming shortened V by 6 bases and J by 7 bases, and 19 bases separated the two germline ends. The CDR3 protein is CASSPLSAPGQPQHF. As DNA, the CDR3 is TGTGCCAGCAGCCCCCTGTCAGCTCCGGGACAGCCCCAGCATTTT.

The chain carries TRBV7-6 and TRBJ2-1; D is undetermined. CDR1 SGHVS and CDR2 FNYEAQ come from the germline V gene. The CDR3 totals 13 residues. Trimming shortened V by 5 bases and J by 9 bases, and 14 bases separated the two germline ends. CDR3 sequence (DNA): TGTGCCAGCAGCAAAGCCTGGGGTGGTGAGCAGTTCTTC. It translates to CASSKAWGGEQFF.